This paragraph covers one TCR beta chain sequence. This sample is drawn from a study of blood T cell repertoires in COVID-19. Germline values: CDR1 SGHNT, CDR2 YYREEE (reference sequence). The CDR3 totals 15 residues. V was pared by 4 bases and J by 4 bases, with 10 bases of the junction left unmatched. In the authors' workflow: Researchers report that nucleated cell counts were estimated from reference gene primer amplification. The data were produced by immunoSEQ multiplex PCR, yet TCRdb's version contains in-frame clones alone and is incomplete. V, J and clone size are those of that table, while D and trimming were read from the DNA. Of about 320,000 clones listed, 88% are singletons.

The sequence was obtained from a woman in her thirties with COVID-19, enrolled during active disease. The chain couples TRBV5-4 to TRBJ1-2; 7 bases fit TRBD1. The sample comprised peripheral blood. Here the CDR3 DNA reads TGTGCCAGCAGCCCCCGACAGGGAGATGCCTATGGCTACACCTTC. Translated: CASSPRQGDAYGYTF.